The next 5 T cell receptor beta chains were all read from a single sample in a study of spatial heterogeneity in lung cancer. TCRdb independently ran MiXCR on the 5' RACE reads; one entry per CDR3 protein. Seen here are about 100,000 distinct CDR3 sequences, around 4.3% observed once, and the top ten hold about 20%. These receptors' targets are unknown. The sample's time point: sample taken at primary tumor resection. Study-wide results and caveats: Tumor mutation count correlated with how many alpha and beta TCRs expanded intratumorally.

The sample consisted of lung tumor tissue, taken at surgery. The receptors were gathered from a male donor with early-stage non-small cell lung cancer.

This clonotype was recorded at least ten times. The J gene is TRBJ2-7, the V gene TRBV28; 11 nucleotides align to TRBD2. CDR1 is MDHEN and CDR2 is SYDVKM in the germline V gene. The junction had 1 base not matched to a gene; V was cut back by 2 bases and J by 4 bases. There are 14 residues in the CDR3. The CDR3 reads CASSLASGRYEQYF. As DNA, the CDR3 is TGTGCCAGCAGTTTAGCTAGCGGGAGGTACGAGCAGTACTTC.

This clonotype has a handful of counts. The J gene is TRBJ2-3, the V gene TRBV20-1; D is unclear. CDR3 length: 16 residues. CDR1 is DFQATT, CDR2 SNEGSKA, per germline (reference sequence). Trimming left V 5 bases short and J 6 bases short, with 24 bases between. The CDR3 bases are TGCAGTGCTGGCAGCCCTGAAGGTAATGTCGCGGATACGCAGTATTTT. Its protein product is CSAGSPEGNVADTQYF.

This clonotype was counted at least ten times. The V gene is TRBV4-2, the J gene TRBJ2-2; TRBD2 matches at 8 bases. This CDR3 spans 15 amino acids. Trimming removed 7 bases from V and 2 bases from J; junction bases left unmatched: 6. Per the germline V gene, CDR1 is LGHNA and CDR2 is YNFKEQ. The CDR3 protein is CASNGREDNTGELFF. The CDR3 region has the DNA TGTGCCAGCAACGGGCGGGAGGACAACACCGGGGAGCTGTTTTTT.

This clonotype came up many times. The junction does not match germline at one end; this may be a read error. The chain joins TRBV2 to TRBJ2-2; the D is unclear. CDR3 size: 11 residues. Per germline, CDR1 SNHLY and CDR2 FYNNEI. CDR3 nucleotide sequence: TGTGCCAGCAGAGAAGCAGGGGAGCTGTTTTTT. It yields the protein CASREAGELFF.

This clonotype was recorded at least ten times. J is TRBJ2-3 and V is TRBV7-6; 7 bases agree with TRBD1. CDR1 and CDR2 from the germline V gene are SGHVS and FNYEAQ. J lost 1 base, V lost 4 bases, and 14 bases had no gene match. This CDR3 has 18 amino acids. In DNA, the CDR3 is TGTGCCAGCAGCTCGGGACGAGGGGGCGATGATGGCACAGATACGCAGTATTTT. This translates into CASSSGRGGDDGTDTQYF.